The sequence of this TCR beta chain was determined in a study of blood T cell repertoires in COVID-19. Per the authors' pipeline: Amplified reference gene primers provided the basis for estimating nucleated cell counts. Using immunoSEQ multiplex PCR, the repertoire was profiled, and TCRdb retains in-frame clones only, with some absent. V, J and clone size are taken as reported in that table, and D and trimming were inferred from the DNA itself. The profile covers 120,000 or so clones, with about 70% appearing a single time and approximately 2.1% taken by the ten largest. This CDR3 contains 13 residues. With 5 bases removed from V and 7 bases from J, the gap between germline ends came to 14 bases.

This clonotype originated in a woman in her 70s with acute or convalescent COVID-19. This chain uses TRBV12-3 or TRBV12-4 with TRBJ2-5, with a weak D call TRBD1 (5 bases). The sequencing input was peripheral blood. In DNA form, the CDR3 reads TGTGCCAGCAGTACAGGATTAACAGGGACCCAGTACTTC. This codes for CASSTGLTGTQYF.